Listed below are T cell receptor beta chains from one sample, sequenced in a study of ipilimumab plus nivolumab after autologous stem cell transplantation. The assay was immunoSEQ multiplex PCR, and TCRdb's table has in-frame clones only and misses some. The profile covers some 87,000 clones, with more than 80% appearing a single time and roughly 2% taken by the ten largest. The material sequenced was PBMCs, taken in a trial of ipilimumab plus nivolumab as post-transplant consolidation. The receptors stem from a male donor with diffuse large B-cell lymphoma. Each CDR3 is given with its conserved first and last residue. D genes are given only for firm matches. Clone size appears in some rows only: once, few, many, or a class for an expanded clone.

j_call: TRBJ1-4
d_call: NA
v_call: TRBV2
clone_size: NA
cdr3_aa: CASRFSNEKLFF
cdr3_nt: TGTGCCAGCAGATTTTCAAATGAAAAACTGTTTTTT

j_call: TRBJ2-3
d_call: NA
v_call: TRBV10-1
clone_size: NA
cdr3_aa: CASRPGLSSTDTQYF
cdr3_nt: TGCGCCAGCAGACCCGGACTCTCTAGCACAGATACGCAGTATTTT

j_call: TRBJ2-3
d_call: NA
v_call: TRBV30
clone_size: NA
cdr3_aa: CAWSVPKGVISTDTQYF
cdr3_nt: TGTGCCTGGAGTGTACCCAAGGGCGTGATAAGCACAGATACGCAGTATTTT

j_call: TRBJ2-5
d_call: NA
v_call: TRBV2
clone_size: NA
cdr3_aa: CASSVGLQETQYF
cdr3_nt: TGTGCCAGCAGTGTAGGCCTCCAAGAGACCCAGTACTTC

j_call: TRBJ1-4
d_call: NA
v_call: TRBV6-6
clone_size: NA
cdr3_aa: CASSYGPGGTHEKLFF
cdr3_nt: TGTGCCAGCAGTTACGGCCCCGGAGGGACACACGAAAAACTGTTTTTT

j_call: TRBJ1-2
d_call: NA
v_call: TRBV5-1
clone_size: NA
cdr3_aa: CASSLELGYGYTF
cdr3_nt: TGCGCCAGCAGCTTGGAACTGGGCTATGGCTACACCTTC

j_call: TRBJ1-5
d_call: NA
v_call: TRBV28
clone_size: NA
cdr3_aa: CASSSGDGSNQPQHF
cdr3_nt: TGTGCCAGCAGTTCAGGGGATGGAAGCAATCAGCCCCAGCATTTT

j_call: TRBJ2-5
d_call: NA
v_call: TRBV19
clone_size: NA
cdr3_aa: CASTTGSRETQYF
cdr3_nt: TGTGCCAGTACCACAGGTTCCCGAGAGACCCAGTACTTC

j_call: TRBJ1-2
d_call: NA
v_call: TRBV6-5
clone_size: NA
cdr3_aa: CASRNALQPRGYTF
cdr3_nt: TGTGCCAGCAGGAACGCCCTCCAACCGAGAGGCTACACCTTC

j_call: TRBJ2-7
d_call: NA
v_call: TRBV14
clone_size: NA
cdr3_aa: CASSQGIKQYF
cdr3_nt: TGTGCCAGCAGCCAAGGTATTAAGCAGTACTTC

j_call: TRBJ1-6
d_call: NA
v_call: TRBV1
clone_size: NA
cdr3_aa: CTSSLHWAENSPLHF
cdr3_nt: TGCACCAGCAGCTTACATTGGGCTGAGAATTCACCCCTCCACTTT

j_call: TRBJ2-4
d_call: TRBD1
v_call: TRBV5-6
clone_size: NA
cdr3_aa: CASSGTGQGAGSGKNIQYF
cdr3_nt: TGTGCCAGCAGCGGAACGGGACAGGGGGCAGGTAGTGGCAAAAACATTCAGTACTTC

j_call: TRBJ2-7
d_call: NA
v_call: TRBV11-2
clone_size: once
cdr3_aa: CASSLLRGPMVHEQYF
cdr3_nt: TGTGCCAGCAGCCTCCTCAGAGGGCCAATGGTCCACGAGCAGTACTTC

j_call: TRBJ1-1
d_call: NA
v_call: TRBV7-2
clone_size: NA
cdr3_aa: CASSSTGTRNTEAFF
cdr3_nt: TGTGCCAGCAGCTCGACCGGGACACGGAACACTGAAGCTTTCTTT

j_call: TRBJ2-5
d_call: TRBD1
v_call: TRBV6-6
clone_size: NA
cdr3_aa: CASRSTGGPEETQYF
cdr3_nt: TGTGCCAGCAGGTCGACAGGGGGCCCTGAGGAGACCCAGTACTTC

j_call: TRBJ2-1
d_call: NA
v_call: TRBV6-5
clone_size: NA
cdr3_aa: CASSYIPGAYNEQFF
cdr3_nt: TGTGCCAGCAGTTACATACCAGGGGCGTACAATGAGCAGTTCTTC

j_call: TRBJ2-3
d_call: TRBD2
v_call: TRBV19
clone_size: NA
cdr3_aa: CARTSGGALADTQYF
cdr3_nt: TGTGCCAGGACTAGCGGGGGGGCATTGGCAGATACGCAGTATTTT

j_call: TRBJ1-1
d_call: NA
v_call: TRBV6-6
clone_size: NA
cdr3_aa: CASRLARVFF
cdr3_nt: TGTGCCAGCAGACTAGCCAGGGTTTTCTTT

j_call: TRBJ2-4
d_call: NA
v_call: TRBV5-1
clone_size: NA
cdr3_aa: CASSSSNGNIQYF
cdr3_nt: TGCGCCAGCAGCTCCTCGAACGGAAACATTCAGTACTTC

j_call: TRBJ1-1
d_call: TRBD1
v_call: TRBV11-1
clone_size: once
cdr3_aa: CASSRTIAGTGAKNTEAFF
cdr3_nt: TGTGCCAGCAGCCGTACGATCGCCGGGACAGGGGCGAAGAACACTGAAGCTTTCTTT

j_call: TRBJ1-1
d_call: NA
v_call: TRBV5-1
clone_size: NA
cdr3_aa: CASSPGLRNTEAFF
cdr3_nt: TGCGCCAGCAGCCCGGGACTGCGGAACACTGAAGCTTTCTTT

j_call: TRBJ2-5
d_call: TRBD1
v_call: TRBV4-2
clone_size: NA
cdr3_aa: CASSLGGAGGIETQYF
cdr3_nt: TGTGCCAGCAGCCTCGGCGGTGCAGGGGGTATAGAGACCCAGTACTTC

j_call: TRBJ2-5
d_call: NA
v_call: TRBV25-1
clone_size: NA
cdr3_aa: CASSLLGTQYF
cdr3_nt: TGTGCCAGCTCCCTCCTCGGTACCCAGTACTTC

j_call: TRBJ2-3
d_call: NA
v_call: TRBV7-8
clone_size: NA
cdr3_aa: CASSLAPGGVIVDTQYF
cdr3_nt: TGTGCCAGCAGCTTAGCGCCGGGGGGCGTGATAGTAGATACGCAGTATTTT

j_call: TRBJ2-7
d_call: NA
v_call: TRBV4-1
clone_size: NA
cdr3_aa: CASSQSKGMFGEQYF
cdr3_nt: TGCGCCAGCAGCCAGAGCAAGGGAATGTTTGGAGAGCAGTACTTC

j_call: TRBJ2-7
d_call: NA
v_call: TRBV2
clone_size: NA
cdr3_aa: CASSEGWATYEQYF
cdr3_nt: TGTGCCAGCAGTGAAGGGTGGGCGACCTACGAGCAGTACTTC

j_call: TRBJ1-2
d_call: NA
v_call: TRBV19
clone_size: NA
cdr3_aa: CASSISSVGNVRGYTF
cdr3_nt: TGTGCCAGTAGTATATCATCGGTAGGGAACGTCCGGGGCTACACCTTC

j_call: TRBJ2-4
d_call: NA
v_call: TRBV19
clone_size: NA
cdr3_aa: CASTGQGGNWEKNIQYF
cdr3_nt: TGTGCCAGTACTGGGCAGGGAGGCAATTGGGAAAAAAACATTCAGTACTTC

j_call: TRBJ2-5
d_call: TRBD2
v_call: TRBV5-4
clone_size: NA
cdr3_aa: CASSPGLAGPEEETQYF
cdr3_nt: TGTGCCAGCTCACCGGGACTAGCGGGACCGGAGGAAGAGACCCAGTACTTC

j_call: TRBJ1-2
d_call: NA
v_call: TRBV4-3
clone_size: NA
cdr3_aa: CASSQDYGRRPTGYTF
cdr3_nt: TGCGCCAGCAGCCAAGATTACGGCAGGCGTCCTACCGGCTACACCTTC

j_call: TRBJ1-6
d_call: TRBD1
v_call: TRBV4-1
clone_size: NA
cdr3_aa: CASSPGQGNSPLHF
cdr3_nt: TGCGCCAGCAGCCCGGGACAGGGGAATTCACCCCTCCACTTT

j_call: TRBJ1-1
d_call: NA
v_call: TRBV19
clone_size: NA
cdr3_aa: CASTPARLLGRRYLNTEAFF
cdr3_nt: TGTGCCAGTACCCCCGCACGGCTCCTTGGCAGAAGATACCTGAACACTGAAGCTTTCTTT

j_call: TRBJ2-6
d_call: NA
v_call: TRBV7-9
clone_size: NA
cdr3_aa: CASSLLSSGANVLTF
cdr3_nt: TGTGCCAGCAGCCTCCTGAGCTCTGGGGCCAACGTCCTGACTTTC

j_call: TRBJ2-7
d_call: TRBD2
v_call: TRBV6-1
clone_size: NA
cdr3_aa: CASWGGTSDSHEQYF
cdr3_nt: TGTGCCAGTTGGGGGGGAACATCGGACTCCCACGAGCAGTACTTC

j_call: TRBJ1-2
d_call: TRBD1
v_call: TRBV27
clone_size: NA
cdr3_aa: CATTQVTGGYYGYTF
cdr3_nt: TGTGCCACCACCCAAGTGACAGGGGGCTACTATGGCTACACCTTC

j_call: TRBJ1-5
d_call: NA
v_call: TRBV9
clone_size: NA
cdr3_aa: CASTPGPPQHF
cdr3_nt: TGTGCCAGCACCCCGGGACCCCCCCAGCATTTT

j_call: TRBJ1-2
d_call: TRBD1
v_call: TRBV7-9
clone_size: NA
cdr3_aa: CASDLDRNYGYTF
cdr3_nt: TGTGCCAGCGATTTGGACAGGAACTATGGCTACACCTTC

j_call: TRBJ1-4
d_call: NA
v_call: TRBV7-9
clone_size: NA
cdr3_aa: CASSLGGGNEKLFF
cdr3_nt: TGTGCCAGCAGCTTAGGCGGGGGTAATGAAAAACTGTTTTTT

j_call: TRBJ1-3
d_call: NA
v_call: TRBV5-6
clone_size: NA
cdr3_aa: CASSLQSRKGNTIYF
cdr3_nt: TGTGCCAGCAGCTTGCAGTCGAGGAAGGGAAACACCATATATTTT

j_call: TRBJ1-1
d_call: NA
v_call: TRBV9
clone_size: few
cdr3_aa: CASSGTPNTEAFF
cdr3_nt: TGTGCCAGCAGCGGGACACCGAACACTGAAGCTTTCTTT

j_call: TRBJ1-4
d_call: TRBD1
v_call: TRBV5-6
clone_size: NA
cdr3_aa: CASSLGDRYTEKLFF
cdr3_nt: TGTGCCAGCAGCTTAGGGGACAGGTACACGGAAAAACTGTTTTTT

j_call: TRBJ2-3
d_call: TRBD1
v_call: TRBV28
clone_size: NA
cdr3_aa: CASRESGTGGTDTQYF
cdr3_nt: TGTGCCAGCAGGGAGTCCGGGACAGGGGGCACAGATACGCAGTATTTT

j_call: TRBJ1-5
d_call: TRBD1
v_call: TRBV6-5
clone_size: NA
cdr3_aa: CASSWGTDNQPQHF
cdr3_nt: TGTGCCAGCAGTTGGGGGACAGACAATCAGCCCCAGCATTTT

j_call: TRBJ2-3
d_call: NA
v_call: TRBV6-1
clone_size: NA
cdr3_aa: CASSEGGFVGTDTQYF
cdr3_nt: TGTGCCAGCAGTGAAGGCGGGTTTGTGGGCACAGATACGCAGTATTTT

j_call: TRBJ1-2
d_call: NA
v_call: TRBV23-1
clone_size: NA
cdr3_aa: CASSQSQAPNYGYTF
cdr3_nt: TGCGCCAGCAGTCAATCCCAGGCCCCTAACTATGGCTACACCTTC

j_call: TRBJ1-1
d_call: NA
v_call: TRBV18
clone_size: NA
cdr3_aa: CASSPQKGNTEAFF
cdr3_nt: TGTGCCAGCTCACCCCAGAAGGGGAACACTGAAGCTTTCTTT

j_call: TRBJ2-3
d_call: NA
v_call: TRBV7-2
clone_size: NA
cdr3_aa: CASSLLLSPDTQYF
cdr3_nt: TGTGCCAGCAGCTTACTTCTCTCCCCAGATACGCAGTATTTT

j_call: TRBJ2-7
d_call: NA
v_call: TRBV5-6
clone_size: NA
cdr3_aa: CASSQFGGTVQYF
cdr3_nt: TGTGCCAGCAGTCAATTCGGGGGCACCGTGCAGTACTTC

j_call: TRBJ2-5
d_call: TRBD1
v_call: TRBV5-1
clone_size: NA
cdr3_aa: CASRRAQTGGGEETQYF
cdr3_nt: TGCGCCAGCAGAAGGGCTCAAACAGGGGGTGGGGAAGAGACCCAGTACTTC

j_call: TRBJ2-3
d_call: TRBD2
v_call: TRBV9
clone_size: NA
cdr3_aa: CASSVATRGGQDTQYF
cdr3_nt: TGTGCCAGCAGCGTAGCTACGCGGGGGGGCCAAGATACGCAGTATTTT

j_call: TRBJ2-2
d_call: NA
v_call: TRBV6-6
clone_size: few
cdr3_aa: CATRKGFANTGELFF
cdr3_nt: TGTGCCACCCGAAAGGGGTTCGCGAACACCGGGGAGCTGTTTTTT

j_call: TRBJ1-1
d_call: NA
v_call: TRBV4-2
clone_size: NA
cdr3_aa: CASSQESARNTEAFF
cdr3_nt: TGTGCCAGCAGCCAAGAGTCAGCTAGGAACACTGAAGCTTTCTTT

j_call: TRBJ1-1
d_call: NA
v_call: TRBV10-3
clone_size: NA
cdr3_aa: CATRRTTGWSTEAFF
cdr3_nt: TGTGCCACACGTCGAACAACAGGGTGGAGCACTGAAGCTTTCTTT